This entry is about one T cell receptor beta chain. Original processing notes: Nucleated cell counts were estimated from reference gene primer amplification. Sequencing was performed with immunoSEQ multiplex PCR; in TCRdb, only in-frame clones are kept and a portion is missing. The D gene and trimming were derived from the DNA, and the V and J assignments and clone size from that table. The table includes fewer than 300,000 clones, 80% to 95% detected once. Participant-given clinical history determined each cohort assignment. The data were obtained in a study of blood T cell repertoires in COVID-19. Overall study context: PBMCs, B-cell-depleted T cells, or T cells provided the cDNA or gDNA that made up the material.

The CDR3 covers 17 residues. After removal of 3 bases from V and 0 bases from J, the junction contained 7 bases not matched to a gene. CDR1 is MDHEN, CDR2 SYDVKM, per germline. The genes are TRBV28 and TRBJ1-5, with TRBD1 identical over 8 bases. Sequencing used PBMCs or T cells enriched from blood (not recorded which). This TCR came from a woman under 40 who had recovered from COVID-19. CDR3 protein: CASSLGQGANSNQPQHF. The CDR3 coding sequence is TGTGCCAGCAGTTTGGGGCAGGGGGCTAATAGCAATCAGCCCCAGCATTTT. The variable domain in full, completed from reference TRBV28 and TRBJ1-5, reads DVKVTQSSRYLVKRTGEKVFLECVQDMDHENMFWYRQDPGLGLRLIYFSYDVKMKEKGDIPEGYSVSREKKERFSLILESASTNQTSMYLCASSLGQGANSNQPQHFGDGTRLSIL.